One sample yielded the 17 T cell receptor beta chains listed below, sequenced in a study of OX40 agonist ivuxolimab in advanced cancers. Clones were read by immunoSEQ multiplex PCR, and TCRdb kept only the in-frame ones, dropping some. The table shows tens of thousands of clones, with around 90% occurring only once. Sequenced here: CD4+ or CD8+ T cells sorted from blood, sampled in a trial of the OX40 agonist ivuxolimab. The receptors were sampled from an adult with an advanced solid tumor such as melanoma, head and neck, liver or kidney cancer.

The chain has TRBV5-1 and TRBJ2-5, with 11 bases that match TRBD2. The CDR3 sequence is 15 residues long. Germline CDR1 is SGHRS and CDR2 is YFSETQ. The V gene end was trimmed by 4 bases and the J gene end by 5 bases; junction bases not matched to a gene: 7. CDR3 loop: CASSRLAGGSETQYF. The DNA for the CDR3 is TGCGCCAGCAGCCGGTTAGCGGGAGGGTCGGAGACCCAGTACTTC. Full variable domain (remainder filled in from reference TRBV5-1 and TRBJ2-5): KAGVTQTPRYLIKTRGQQVTLSCSPISGHRSVSWYQQTPGQGLQFLFEYFSETQRNKGNFPGRFSGRQFSNSRSEMNVSTLELGDSALYLCASSRLAGGSETQYFGPGTRLLVL.

The CDR3 reads CAWSRGQPQHF. As DNA, the CDR3 is TGTGCCTGGAGTCGAGGTCAGCCCCAGCATTTT. The chain has TRBV30 and TRBJ1-5, with D hard to call. The CDR3 runs 11 residues. The germline gives CDR1 GTSNPN, CDR2 SVGIG (reference sequence). Trimming stripped 2 bases from V and 6 bases from J, with 5 bases between.

CDR3 amino acids: CSARQGTRKGTQYF. The CDR3 bases are TGCAGCGCCCGACAGGGGACGCGAAAGGGGACCCAGTACTTC. J is TRBJ2-5 and V is TRBV29-1, with 8 bases aligning to TRBD1. Germline CDR1 reads SQVTM; CDR2 reads ANQGSEA. The junction had 14 bases not matched to a gene; V was cut back by 7 bases and J by 7 bases. CDR3 length: 14 amino acids.

CDR3 in DNA: TGTGCCTTCCGGGACGACAGGTCCTACGAGCAGTACTTC. It translates to CAFRDDRSYEQYF. The chain links TRBV30 to TRBJ2-7, with a weak D call TRBD1 (6 bases). The CDR3 sequence is 13 residues long. Trimming shortened V by 7 bases and J by 1 base, and 14 bases separated the two germline ends. CDR1 and CDR2 from the germline V gene are GTSNPN and SVGIG (reference sequence).

The chain uses TRBV7-2 and TRBJ1-2; maybe TRBD1 (6 bases). The V gene's germline CDR1 is SGHTA and CDR2 FQGNSA. V was shortened by 3 bases and J by 1 base, with 12 bases between the two germline ends. This CDR3 has 15 residues. CDR3 in amino acids: CASSLDSTFNYGYTF. The CDR3 DNA is TGTGCCAGCAGCTTGGACAGCACCTTTAACTATGGCTACACCTTC.

With regard to this clone: This sample includes further DNA sequences coding for the same CDR3. The rearrangement links TRBV20-1 to TRBJ1-1, with D perhaps matching TRBD1 (5 bases). CDR3 length: 11 amino acids. The V and J ends lost 4 bases and 5 bases respectively, with 8 bases between them. Germline V gene lookup returns CDR1 DFQATT and CDR2 SNEGSKA (reference sequence). CDR3 loop: CSATPGTEAFF. Here the CDR3 DNA reads TGCAGTGCTACCCCAGGGACTGAAGCTTTCTTT.

The chain uses TRBV30 and TRBJ2-3, with D maybe TRBD2 (6 bases). This CDR3 region has 14 residues. V was trimmed by 8 bases and J by 0 bases, leaving 15 bases between them. CDR1 is GTSNPN, CDR2 SVGIG, per germline (reference sequence). The CDR3 here is CAGGSGSSTDTQYF. Here the CDR3 DNA reads TGTGCCGGGGGAAGCGGGTCTAGCACAGATACGCAGTATTTT.

This clone was seen once. The CDR3 nucleotides are TGTGCCAGCTCACCGGGACACACTAATGAAAAACTGTTTTTT. Amino acid sequence: CASSPGHTNEKLFF. The V and J genes are TRBV18 and TRBJ1-4, with a weak D call TRBD1 (6 bases). V lost 3 bases and J lost 2, with 7 bases in between. The CDR3 sequence is 14 residues long. Germline loops: CDR1 KGHSH, CDR2 LQKENI.

The chain carries TRBV27 and TRBJ2-1; 9 nucleotides line up with TRBD1. The germline V gene has CDR1 MNHEY and CDR2 SMNVEV (reference sequence). CDR3 length: 15 residues. J gave up 9 bases and V 6 bases, and 12 bases lay outside the gene matches. The CDR3, as DNA: TGTGCCAGCAGGAAAACCGGGACAGGGCCCCTTGAGCAGTTCTTC. The encoded protein is CASRKTGTGPLEQFF.

The chain couples TRBV7-9 to TRBJ2-7; D is unclear. The CDR3 sequence is 13 residues long. The germline V and J ends were trimmed by 1 base and 9 bases, with 13 bases remaining between them. Germline-derived CDR1 and CDR2 are SEHNR and FQNEAQ (reference sequence). The CDR3: CASSLETLLGQYF. Here the CDR3 DNA reads TGTGCCAGCAGCTTAGAGACCCTCCTCGGGCAGTACTTC.

The chain links TRBV7-2 to TRBJ1-1; a possible D gene is TRBD1 (6 bases). V lost 3 bases and J 0 bases, leaving 11 bases between the germline ends. This CDR3 contains 15 residues. Per the germline V gene, CDR1 is SGHTA and CDR2 is FQGNSA. The CDR3 loop is CASSFQGTLNTEAFF. CDR3 in DNA: TGTGCCAGCAGCTTCCAGGGGACCCTGAACACTGAAGCTTTCTTT.

The chain combines TRBV7-2 with TRBJ1-3; D remains unclear. The CDR3 contains 12 residues. Germline V lookup: CDR1 SGHTA, CDR2 FQGNSA. V lost 3 bases, J lost 7 bases, and 7 bases lay in between. This CDR3 is CASSFSRNTIYF. CDR3 coding DNA: TGTGCCAGCAGCTTTTCGAGGAACACCATATATTTT.

This chain uses TRBV30 with TRBJ1-1; no clear D. There are 13 residues in the CDR3. Germline CDR1 and CDR2: GTSNPN and SVGIG (reference sequence). Trimming took 2 bases from V and 1 from J, leaving 8 bases between them. In DNA, the CDR3 is TGTGCCTGGAGTCGGGCTGAGAACACTGAAGCTTTCTTT. Residues: CAWSRAENTEAFF.

This clone has only a few counts. The chain recombines TRBV18 with TRBJ1-5; D is ambiguous. Deletions cut 3 bases from V and 6 bases from J, with 6 bases between. There are 12 residues in the CDR3. Germline-derived CDR1 and CDR2 are KGHSH and LQKENI. CDR3 protein: CASSPGVQPQHF. The CDR3 coding sequence is TGTGCCAGCTCACCTGGGGTTCAGCCCCAGCATTTT.

V gene TRBV5-6 combines with J gene TRBJ2-1; 9 bases align to TRBD1. The CDR3 totals 16 residues. V was pared by 5 bases and J by 2 bases, with 8 bases of the junction left unmatched. Germline CDR1 is SGHDT and CDR2 is YYEEEE. The CDR3 protein is CASRKQGAQTYNEQFF. The CDR3 region has the DNA TGTGCCAGCAGAAAACAGGGGGCTCAAACCTACAATGAGCAGTTCTTC.

This chain links TRBV5-1 with TRBJ1-2, with TRBD1 matching 7 bases. The length of the CDR3 is 14 residues. The germline CDR1 and CDR2 sequences are SGHRS and YFSETQ. V shed 5 bases and J 4 bases; nucleotides not matched to a gene: 8. DNA of the CDR3: TGCGCCAGCAGTTCCGACAGGGAGGTCTATGGCTACACCTTC. Translated, it gives CASSSDREVYGYTF.

V is TRBV18 and J is TRBJ2-5; 9 bases map to TRBD1. This CDR3 contains 14 residues. The germline CDR1 and CDR2 sequences are KGHSH and LQKENI. The V and J ends lost 2 bases and 4 bases, in that order; junction bases with no gene match: 2. The CDR3 spells CASSPRGQGETQYF. The CDR3 bases are TGTGCCAGCTCACCAAGGGGACAGGGAGAGACCCAGTACTTC.